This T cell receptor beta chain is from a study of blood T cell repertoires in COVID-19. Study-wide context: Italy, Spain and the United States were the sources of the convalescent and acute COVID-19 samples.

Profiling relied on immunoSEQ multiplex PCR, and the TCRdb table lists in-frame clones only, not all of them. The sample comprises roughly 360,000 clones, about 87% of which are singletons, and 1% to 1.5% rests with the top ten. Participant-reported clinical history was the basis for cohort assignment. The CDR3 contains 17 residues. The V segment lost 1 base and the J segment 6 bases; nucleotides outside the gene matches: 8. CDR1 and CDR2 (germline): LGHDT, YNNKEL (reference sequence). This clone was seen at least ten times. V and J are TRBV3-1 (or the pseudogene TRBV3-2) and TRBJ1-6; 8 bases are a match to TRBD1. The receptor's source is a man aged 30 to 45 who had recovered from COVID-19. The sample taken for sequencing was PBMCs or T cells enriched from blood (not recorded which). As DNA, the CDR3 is TGTGCCAGCAGCCAAGTTTCATTCAGGGGGCTTAATTCACCCCTCCACTTT. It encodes CASSQVSFRGLNSPLHF.